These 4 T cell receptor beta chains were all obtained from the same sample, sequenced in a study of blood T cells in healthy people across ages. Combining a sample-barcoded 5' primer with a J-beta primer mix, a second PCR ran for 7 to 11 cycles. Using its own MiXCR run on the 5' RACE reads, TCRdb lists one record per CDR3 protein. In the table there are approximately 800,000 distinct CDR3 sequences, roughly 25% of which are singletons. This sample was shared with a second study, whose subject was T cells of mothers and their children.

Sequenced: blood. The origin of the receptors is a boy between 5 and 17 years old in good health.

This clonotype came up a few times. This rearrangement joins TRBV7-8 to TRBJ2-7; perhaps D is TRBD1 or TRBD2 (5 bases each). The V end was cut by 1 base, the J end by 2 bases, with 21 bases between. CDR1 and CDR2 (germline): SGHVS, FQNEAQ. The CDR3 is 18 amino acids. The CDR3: CASSLVERGLSPPYEQYF. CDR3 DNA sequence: TGTGCCAGCAGCTTAGTAGAGAGGGGCCTGTCGCCCCCCTACGAGCAGTACTTC. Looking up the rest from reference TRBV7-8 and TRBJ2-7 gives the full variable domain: GAGVSQSPRYKVAKRGQDVALRCDPISGHVSLFWYQQALGQGPEFLTYFQNEAQLDKSGLPSDRFFAERPEGSVSTLKIQRTQQEDSAVYLCASSLVERGLSPPYEQYFGPGTRLTVT.

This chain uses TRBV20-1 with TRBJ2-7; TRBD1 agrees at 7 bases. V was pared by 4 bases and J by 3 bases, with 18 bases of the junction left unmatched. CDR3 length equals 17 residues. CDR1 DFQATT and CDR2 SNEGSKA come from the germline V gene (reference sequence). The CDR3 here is CSATRPRQGVGYYEQYF. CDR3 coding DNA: TGCAGTGCTACAAGGCCGAGGCAGGGGGTGGGGTACTACGAGCAGTACTTC.

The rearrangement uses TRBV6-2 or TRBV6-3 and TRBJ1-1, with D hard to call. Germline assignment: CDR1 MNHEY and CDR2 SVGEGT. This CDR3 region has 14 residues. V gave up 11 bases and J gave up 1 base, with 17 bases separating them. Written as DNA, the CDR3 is TGTGCCGGACGATGGGCCTCCTGGAACACTGAAGCTTTCTTT. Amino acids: CAGRWASWNTEAFF.

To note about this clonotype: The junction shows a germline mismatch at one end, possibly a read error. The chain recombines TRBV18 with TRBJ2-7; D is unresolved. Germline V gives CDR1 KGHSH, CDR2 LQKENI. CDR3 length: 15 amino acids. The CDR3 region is CAGSPPTLPYFEQYF. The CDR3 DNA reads TGTGCCGGCTCACCACCGACCCTCCCCTATTTCGAGCAGTACTTC.